One sample yielded the 21 T cell receptor beta chains listed below, sequenced in a study of T cell repertoires in cytomegalovirus infection. TCRdb called the reads again in MiXCR, with one record for every CDR3 protein. The sample includes about 600,000 distinct CDR3 sequences, 20% to 25% seen only once; the top ten take roughly 8%. The sequenced sample consisted of CD8+ T cells from PBMCs. The receptors shown here come from a human donor in good health (CMV status not recorded). Some clones in this sample may be carry-over from other donors' samples.

This clonotype was counted many times. The chain recombines TRBV7-6 with TRBJ2-1; possible D gene TRBD2, 6 bases. Trimming shortened V by 1 base and J by 7 bases, and 17 bases separated the two germline ends. Germline CDR1 reads SGHVS; CDR2 reads FNYEAQ. The CDR3 is made up of 16 amino acids. Written as DNA, the CDR3 is TGTGCCAGCAGCTTAGAGGCGGGGCTCTCAAGGAATGAGCAGTTCTTC. Its translation: CASSLEAGLSRNEQFF.

This clonotype was counted a few times. The J gene is TRBJ2-2, the V gene TRBV28; D may match TRBD1 or TRBD2 (5 bases each). The length of the CDR3 is 14 residues. Germline V gene lookup returns CDR1 MDHEN and CDR2 SYDVKM. Trimming took 6 bases from V and 3 from J, leaving 11 bases between them. CDR3 residues: CASRIWDDTGELFF. The CDR3 bases are TGTGCCAGCAGAATCTGGGACGACACCGGGGAGCTGTTTTTT.

The chain joins TRBV29-1 to TRBJ2-3, with 8 bases identical to TRBD2. Germline CDR1 is SQVTM and CDR2 is ANQGSEA. Trimming removed 6 bases from V and 6 bases from J; junction bases left unmatched: 20. The CDR3 length is 17 residues. CDR3 nucleotides: TGCAGCGTCGCCGGGACGGCGGTAGGACTAGCCGGGGATACGCAGTATTTT. Its translation: CSVAGTAVGLAGDTQYF.

The chain employs TRBV6-6 and TRBJ2-7; TRBD2 aligns across 11 bases. CDR1 MNHNY and CDR2 SVGAGI come from the germline V gene (reference sequence). J lost 2 bases, V lost 4 bases, and 4 bases had no gene match. This CDR3 has 15 amino acids. The CDR3 protein is CASSLTSGAAYEQYV. The DNA of the CDR3 is TGTGCCAGCAGTTTGACTAGCGGGGCCGCCTACGAGCAGTACGTC.

A word on this clonotype: The junction and the germline gene differ at one end; a read error may be behind it. This rearrangement joins TRBV4-3 to TRBJ2-2; TRBD1 or TRBD2 may be the D gene (7 bases each). This CDR3 region has 14 residues. The germline gives CDR1 LGHNA, CDR2 YSLEER. CDR3 coding DNA: TGCACCAGCAGCGGGGACAGGAACACCGGGGAGCTGTTTTTT. This codes for CTSSGDRNTGELFF.

This chain links TRBV6-2 or TRBV6-3 with TRBJ2-3; TRBD1 might be the D (7 bases). The CDR3 totals 17 residues. The germline V gene encodes CDR1 MNHEY and CDR2 SVGEGT. Deletions cut 0 bases from V and 2 bases from J, with 15 bases between. The CDR3 here is CASSYSRGTEDTDTQYF. CDR3 coding DNA: TGTGCCAGCAGTTACTCCCGGGGGACAGAAGACACAGATACGCAGTATTTT.

A few counts support this clonotype. The gene calls are TRBV5-1 and TRBJ2-1; TRBD2 agrees at 8 bases. CDR3 size: 15 residues. V lost 4 bases and J lost 8; bases outside the gene matches: 11. Germline CDR1 reads SGHRS; CDR2 reads YFSETQ. The CDR3, as DNA: TGCGCCAGCAGCAAGGGGGACGGGGGGGCGGATGAGCAGTTCTTC. Protein: CASSKGDGGADEQFF.

V usage is TRBV29-1 and J usage is TRBJ2-5; the D call may be TRBD1 or TRBD2 (5 bases each). Trimming stripped 0 bases from V and 0 bases from J, with 20 bases between. The CDR3 sequence is 18 residues long. Germline V gene data show CDR1 as SQVTM and CDR2 as ANQGSEA. The CDR3 reads CSVEDWRGQGHYQETQYF. DNA of the CDR3: TGCAGCGTTGAAGATTGGAGAGGGCAGGGTCATTACCAAGAGACCCAGTACTTC.

This clonotype has ten or more counts. The V gene is TRBV12-3 or TRBV12-4, the J gene TRBJ1-1, with D possibly matching TRBD1 (5 bases). The CDR3 spans 14 residues. V lost 5 bases, J lost 7 bases, and 17 bases lay in between. In DNA, the CDR3 is TGTGCCAGCAGTGGGACGGCGTTAGGAATTGAAGCTTTCTTT. Amino acid sequence: CASSGTALGIEAFF.

This clonotype was observed a handful of times. This chain links TRBV29-1 with TRBJ1-6; D is perhaps TRBD1 (5 bases). The V and J ends lost 3 bases and 2 bases respectively, with 14 bases between them. CDR1 and CDR2 from the germline V gene are SQVTM and ANQGSEA. CDR3 length: 16 amino acids. The CDR3 DNA reads TGCAGCGTTGAGTCTGGGCAGGGCCCCTATAATTCACCCCTCCACTTT. The encoded protein is CSVESGQGPYNSPLHF.

This clonotype showed up many times. The chain carries TRBV7-2 and TRBJ1-1, with D maybe TRBD1 (6 bases). CDR3 length: 18 amino acids. Trimming took off 0 bases at V and 2 bases at J, with 19 bases between the two ends. CDR1 and CDR2 from the germline V gene are SGHTA and FQGNSA. The CDR3 DNA reads as TGTGCCAGCAGCTTAGCAGATCAGTACTCAGGGGCCAACACTGAAGCTTTCTTT. This encodes CASSLADQYSGANTEAFF.

V gene TRBV29-1 combines with J gene TRBJ1-2; 10 bases match TRBD1. The CDR3 spans 11 residues. Germline trimming cut 6 bases from V and 8 bases from J; bases unmatched to any gene: 3. Looked up from germline, CDR1 is SQVTM and CDR2 is ANQGSEA. As DNA, the CDR3 is TGCAGCGTCGGGACAGGGGTGGGCTACACCTTC. Translation gives CSVGTGVGYTF.

Worth noting for this clonotype: At one of its ends the junction is not consistent with the germline gene, which may arise from a read error. The chain joins TRBV7-4 to TRBJ2-6, with D uncertain. Looked up from germline, CDR1 is SGHVT and CDR2 is SQSDAQ. The CDR3 runs to 15 residues. The CDR3 bases are TGTCCCAGCAGCTTCGGAGAGACTGGGGCCAACGTCCTGACTTTC. Its translation: CPSSFGETGANVLTF.

A few counts support this clonotype. This CDR3 reads CASSYSGGEGAFF. The CDR3 DNA sequence: TGTGCCAGCAGTTACTCGGGGGGCGAGGGAGCTTTCTTT. The V gene is TRBV6-5, the J gene TRBJ1-1; perhaps TRBD1 as D (6 bases). V was shortened by 0 bases and J by 10 bases, with 12 bases between the two germline ends. This CDR3 has 13 residues. CDR1 is MNHEY, CDR2 SVGAGI, per germline.

This clonotype has at least ten counts. This chain links TRBV7-8 with TRBJ2-1; possible D gene TRBD1, 5 bases. The V end was cut by 5 bases, the J end by 5 bases, with 10 bases between. This CDR3 is built from 13 residues. Germline CDR1 is SGHVS and CDR2 is FQNEAQ. CDR3 protein: CASSRKQDNEQFF. CDR3 nucleotides: TGTGCCAGCAGCCGGAAACAGGACAATGAGCAGTTCTTC.

This clonotype was recorded a few times. The chain links TRBV20-1 to TRBJ1-1; 7 bases agree with TRBD1. From germline, CDR1 is DFQATT and CDR2 SNEGSKA (reference sequence). The CDR3 loop spans 15 amino acids. Trimming cost V 0 bases and J 4 bases; bases outside gene matches: 8. The CDR3 is CSARDEEGAGTEAFF. The CDR3 DNA is TGCAGTGCTAGAGATGAAGAGGGGGCCGGCACTGAAGCTTTCTTT.

Notes on this clonotype: This may be a read error, as it is one base from a much larger clone. The rearrangement uses TRBV7-8 and TRBJ2-5; perhaps TRBD2 as D (5 bases). Germline-derived CDR1 and CDR2 are SGHVS and FQNEAQ. The CDR3 has 12 amino acids. V shed 5 bases and J shed 4 bases, with 8 bases lying between them. DNA of the CDR3: TGTGCCAGCAGCAAGCGGTTAGAGACCCAGTACTTC. Its protein is CASSKRLETQYF.

This clonotype was seen many times. This chain links TRBV7-6 with TRBJ2-5; D is possibly TRBD1 (6 bases). CDR3 length: 15 residues. Germline CDR1 reads SGHVS; CDR2 reads FNYEAQ. V lost 2 bases, J lost 2 bases, and 12 bases lay in between. This CDR3 reads CASSLRGYFQETQYF. As DNA, the CDR3 is TGTGCCAGCAGCTTAAGGGGGTACTTTCAAGAGACCCAGTACTTC.

The CDR3 loop is CATSFSYEQFF. As DNA, the CDR3 is TGTGCCACCAGTTTTTCATATGAGCAGTTCTTC. The gene calls are TRBV24-1 and TRBJ2-1, with D uncertain. The germline V gene encodes CDR1 KGHDR and CDR2 SFDVKD. The CDR3 is made up of 11 amino acids. V shed 6 bases and J shed 8 bases, with 7 bases lying between them.

About this clonotype: A read error may account for a junction end that differs from germline. The chain carries TRBV11-2 and TRBJ2-6; unclear D gene. Germline values: CDR1 SGHAT, CDR2 FQNNGV. This CDR3 region has 15 residues. DNA for the CDR3: TGTGCCAGCACCTTACCCCCAGCTGGGGCCAACGTCCTGACTTTC. It codes for CASTLPPAGANVLTF.

This clonotype was counted at least ten times. The chain uses TRBV4-1 and TRBJ1-5; D remains ambiguous. The germline CDR1 and CDR2 sequences are MGHRA and YSYEKL. The CDR3 loop spans 18 amino acids. V dropped 1 base and J dropped 0 bases, with 16 bases sitting between them. In DNA form, the CDR3 reads TGCGCCAGCAGCCAAGGGTCGAAGGGCCTCTATAGCAATCAGCCCCAGCATTTT. As protein: CASSQGSKGLYSNQPQHF.